This T cell receptor beta chain was profiled in a study of control samples from healthy donors and cancer patients. Profiling relied on immunoSEQ multiplex PCR, and the TCRdb table lists in-frame clones only, not all of them. The profile covers approximately 170,000 clones, with about 90% appearing a single time and more than 1.3% taken by the ten largest. CDR1 MGHDK and CDR2 SYGVNS come from the germline V gene. The CDR3 extends over 13 amino acids. V lost 4 bases and J lost 4, with 10 bases in between. This clonotype was sampled from a woman aged 45-59 years in good health. The V and J genes are TRBV25-1 and TRBJ1-2; a possible D gene is TRBD1 (6 bases). The sequenced sample was blood. CDR3 sequence: CASSGHRVYGYTF. CDR3 coding DNA: TGTGCCAGCAGTGGCCACAGGGTCTATGGCTACACCTTC.